This is a list of T cell receptor beta chains from one sample in a study of patients and donors after allogeneic stem cell transplantation. TCRdb re-called the RT-PCR reads through MiXCR, storing one row per CDR3 protein. The sample lists hundreds of thousands of distinct CDR3 sequences, 16% seen once, with 6.5% to 7.5% in the top ten. Sequencing was carried out using blood, either unsorted or a sorted T cell fraction (not recorded which). The receptors come from a human donor who was either an allogeneic HSCT recipient or a stem cell or donor lymphocyte infusion donor (not recorded which). It is not recorded whose cells these are; they may come from a transplant donor. Both conserved end residues are part of each CDR3. A D gene is named only where the DNA matches it firmly. Clone sizes are given selectively: once, few, many, or a class where the clone is expanded.

d_call j_call clone_size v_call cdr3_aa cdr3_nt
- TRBJ2-2 - TRBV9 CASNLGARAGTGELFF TGTGCCAGCAACCTTGGGGCCAGGGCGGGGACCGGGGAGCTGTTTTTT
TRBD1 TRBJ2-3 few TRBV5-1 CASSFHRGLGDTDTQYF TGCGCCAGCAGCTTCCACAGGGGGCTGGGGGACACAGATACGCAGTATTTT
- TRBJ2-2 many TRBV6-5 CASSYSAGSTGELFF TGTGCCAGCAGTTACTCGGCAGGAAGCACCGGGGAGCTGTTTTTT
- TRBJ1-4 - TRBV9 CASSVGDTKKLFF TGTGCCAGCAGCGTAGGAGACACCAAAAAACTGTTTTTT
TRBD2 TRBJ2-1 - TRBV2 CASSAPLAGAHNEQFF TGTGCCAGCAGTGCCCCACTAGCGGGGGCCCATAATGAGCAGTTCTTC
TRBD1 TRBJ2-6 - TRBV30 CAWKQRGPGANVLTF TGTGCCTGGAAGCAGAGGGGGCCTGGGGCCAACGTCCTGACTTTC
TRBD2 TRBJ2-7 few TRBV5-1 CASSLEKLAGFEQYF TGCGCCAGCAGCTTGGAAAAACTAGCGGGGTTCGAGCAGTACTTC
- TRBJ2-1 - TRBV2 CASSELPLSYNEQFF TGTGCCAGCAGTGAATTGCCACTATCATACAATGAGCAGTTCTTC
TRBD1 TRBJ2-3 - TRBV6-1 CASSVSTGTGLSDTQYF TGTGCCAGCAGTGTCTCCACCGGGACAGGGCTGTCAGATACGCAGTATTTT
- TRBJ2-2 few TRBV19 CASSIRGSRTGELFF TGTGCCAGTAGTATTCGGGGGAGTAGGACCGGGGAGCTGTTTTTT
TRBD2 TRBJ2-7 few TRBV3-1 CASSPLARERGAYEQYF TGTGCCAGCAGCCCCCTCGCAAGGGAGCGGGGGGCCTACGAGCAGTACTTC
TRBD2 TRBJ2-2 - TRBV12-3/TRBV12-4 CASSPISGGVNTGELFF TGTGCCAGCAGTCCGATTAGCGGGGGCGTAAACACCGGGGAGCTGTTTTTT
- TRBJ1-1 few TRBV5-1 CASTAGNTEAFF TGCGCCAGCACTGCTGGGAACACTGAAGCTTTCTTT
TRBD2 TRBJ2-1 few TRBV28 CASSFGLAVREQFF TGTGCCAGCAGTTTTGGTCTAGCGGTACGGGAGCAGTTCTTC
- TRBJ2-5 many TRBV12-3/TRBV12-4 CASSLTRAKYQETQYF TGTGCCAGCAGTTTAACCCGTGCAAAGTACCAAGAGACCCAGTACTTC
TRBD1 TRBJ1-2 few TRBV4-1 CASSQDSSGGGSYGYTF TGCGCCAGCAGCCAAGATTCGTCAGGGGGGGGGAGCTATGGCTACACCTTC
- TRBJ1-6 few TRBV20-1 CSARDGKGPPWAPLHF TGCAGTGCTAGAGACGGAAAGGGCCCTCCTTGGGCACCCCTCCACTTT
- TRBJ2-1 few TRBV5-1 CASSRIAGATLIKGFF TGCGCCAGCAGTCGAATCGCGGGGGCTACACTAATAAAGGGGTTCTTC
TRBD1 TRBJ2-1 few TRBV7-3 CASSPFGQGAYNEQFF TGTGCCAGCAGCCCGTTCGGACAGGGGGCTTACAATGAGCAGTTCTTC
- TRBJ1-3 - TRBV6-5 CASSYYGDLTGNTIYF TGTGCCAGCAGTTACTATGGGGACCTTACTGGAAACACCATATATTTT
TRBD2 TRBJ2-7 few TRBV29-1 CSVEGTKGTWTSGYEQYF TGCAGCGTTGAAGGGACCAAAGGGACATGGACTAGCGGCTACGAGCAGTACTTC
TRBD2 TRBJ2-7 - TRBV7-6 CASSPGLAGEEQYF TGTGCCAGCAGCCCAGGACTAGCGGGAGAAGAGCAGTACTTC
- TRBJ1-1 - TRBV4-3 CASSQDVWRLKLEAFF TGCGCCAGCAGCCAAGACGTTTGGAGGTTGAAATTGGAAGCTTTCTTT